This T cell receptor (beta chain) was identified during a study of T-cell reconstitution after alpha-beta-depleted transplantation in children. The CDR3 loop spans 17 amino acids. Trimming took 2 bases from V and 0 from J; bases not matched to a gene: 8. In germline, CDR1 is DFQATT, CDR2 SNEGSKA (reference sequence). Only a few counts were recorded for this clonotype. No antigen is known for it. The TCRbeta library was prepared with unique molecular identifiers. TCRdb re-derived calls from the PCR reads in MiXCR, one entry per CDR3 protein. The data hold 700,000 to 950,000 distinct CDR3 sequences, with roughly 16% observed a single time. Findings of the study overall: Several patients had high TCRbeta diversity at day 60; it came from surviving recipient T cells and thymic progenitors. Expanded clones from the graft, numbering several hundred, reportedly supplied alpha-beta T cells about two months after transplant. Most T-cell counts and diversity one year after the transplant came from T cells that were newly produced.

This chain uses TRBV20-1 with TRBJ2-7; TRBD2 matches 12 bases. This specimen was PBMCs, mostly from graft donor cells, taken 360 days after TCRalphabeta/CD19-depleted stem cell transplant. This receptor was obtained from a male patient aged 5 to 17 who had a stem cell transplant for acute lymphoblastic leukemia, so the T cells may come from the graft donor. Here the CDR3 reads CSARLLGLAGSSYEQYF. The CDR3 DNA reads TGCAGTGCTAGACTCCTCGGACTAGCGGGGAGCTCCTACGAGCAGTACTTC.